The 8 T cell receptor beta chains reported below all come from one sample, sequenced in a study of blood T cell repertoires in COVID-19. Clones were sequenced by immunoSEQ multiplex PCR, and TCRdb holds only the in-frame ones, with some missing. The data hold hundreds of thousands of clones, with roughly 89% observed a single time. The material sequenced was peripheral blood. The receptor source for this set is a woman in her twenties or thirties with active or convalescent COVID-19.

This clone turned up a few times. The DNA for the CDR3 is TGTGCCAGCAAACATGGCACCGGGGAGCTGTTTTTT. This codes for CASKHGTGELFF. The chain links TRBV6-5 to TRBJ2-2; D is ambiguous. Trimming left V 7 bases short and J 4 bases short, with 7 bases between. The CDR3 contains 12 residues. Germline lookup yields CDR1 MNHEY and CDR2 SVGAGI.

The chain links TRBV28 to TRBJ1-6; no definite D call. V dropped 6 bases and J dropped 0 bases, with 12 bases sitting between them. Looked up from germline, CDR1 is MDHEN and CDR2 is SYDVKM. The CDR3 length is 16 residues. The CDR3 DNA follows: TGTGCCAGCAGCTCAACAGACCACTCCTATAATTCACCCCTCCACTTT. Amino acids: CASSSTDHSYNSPLHF.

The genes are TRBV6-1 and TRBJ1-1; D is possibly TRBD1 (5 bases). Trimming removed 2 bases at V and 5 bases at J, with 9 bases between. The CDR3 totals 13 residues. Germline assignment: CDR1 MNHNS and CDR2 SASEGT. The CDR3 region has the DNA TGTGCCAGCAGTGAAAGGGGAGGGACTGAAGCTTTCTTT. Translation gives CASSERGGTEAFF.

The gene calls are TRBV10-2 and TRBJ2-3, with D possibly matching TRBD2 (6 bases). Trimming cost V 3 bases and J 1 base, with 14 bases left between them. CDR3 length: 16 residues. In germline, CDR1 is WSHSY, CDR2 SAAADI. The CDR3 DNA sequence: TGCGCCAGCAGTGACTCTGGGCGGGGTGGCACAGATACGCAGTATTTT. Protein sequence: CASSDSGRGGTDTQYF.

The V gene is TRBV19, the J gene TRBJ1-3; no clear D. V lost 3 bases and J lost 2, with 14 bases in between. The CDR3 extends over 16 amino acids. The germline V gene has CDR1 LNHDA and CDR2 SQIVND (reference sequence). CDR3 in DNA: TGTGCCAGTAGTATGGCAGGAGGGCAGACTGGAAACACCATATATTTT. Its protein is CASSMAGGQTGNTIYF.

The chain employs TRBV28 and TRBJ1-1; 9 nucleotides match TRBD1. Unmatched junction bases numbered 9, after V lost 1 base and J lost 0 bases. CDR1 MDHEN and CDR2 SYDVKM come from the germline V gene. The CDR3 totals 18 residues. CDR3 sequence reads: CASSLYPLGTGLNTEAFF. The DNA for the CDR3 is TGTGCCAGCAGTTTATACCCCTTAGGGACAGGGTTGAACACTGAAGCTTTCTTT.

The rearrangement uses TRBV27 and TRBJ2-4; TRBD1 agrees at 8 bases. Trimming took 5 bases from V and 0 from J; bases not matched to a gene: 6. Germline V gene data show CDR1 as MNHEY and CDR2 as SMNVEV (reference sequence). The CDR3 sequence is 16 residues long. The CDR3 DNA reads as TGTGCCAGCAGTGAAACAGGGGGGCGAGCCAAAAACATTCAGTACTTC. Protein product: CASSETGGRAKNIQYF.

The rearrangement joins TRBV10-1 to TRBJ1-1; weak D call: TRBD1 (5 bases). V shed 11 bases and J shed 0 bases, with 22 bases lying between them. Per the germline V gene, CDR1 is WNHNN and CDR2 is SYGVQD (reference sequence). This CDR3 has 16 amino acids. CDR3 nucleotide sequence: TGCGCCGGGAGGAGGGGAATGGAAAATGTGAACACTGAAGCTTTCTTT. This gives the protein CAGRRGMENVNTEAFF.